This T cell receptor (beta chain) was identified in a study of cytomegalovirus exposure and HLA in healthy donors. Whole-study context: A data release that came early held approximately 85 million unique TCRs from HLA-typed donors.

Overall study results and limits: Equally common other TCR beta chains were less clonally expanded than HLA-associated ones, a later analysis found. Later genetic work tied a missense DCLRE1C variant to beta-chain V and J trimming. Certain sequence variants were highly shared and formed a cluster, and this cluster was likely a sequencing artifact.

Trimming removed 6 bases from V and 5 bases from J; junction bases left unmatched: 5. This CDR3 is 13 amino acids long. Germline CDR1 and CDR2: LNHDA and SQIVND (reference sequence). Note on this clone: Its target is unknown.

The PCR ran on 60 Vbeta and 13 Jbeta primers. Assay used: immunoSEQ multiplex PCR; TCRdb lists only in-frame clones, some missing. This table has about 150,000 clones, 70% to 80% appearing once. The material sequenced was PBMCs. The chain has TRBV19 and TRBJ2-3, with 7 bases matching TRBD2. This receptor was obtained from a human donor in good health. The CDR3 spells CASRRVAGDTQYF. The CDR3 DNA reads TGTGCCAGTAGAAGGGTAGCGGGAGATACGCAGTATTTT. Combining the CDR3 with reference TRBV19 and TRBJ2-3 gives the whole variable domain DGGITQSPKYLFRKEGQNVTLSCEQNLNHDAMYWYRQDPGQGLRLIYYSQIVNDFQKGDIAEGYSVSREKKESFPLTVTSAQKNPTAFYLCASRRVAGDTQYFGPGTRLTVL.